This record covers a single T cell receptor beta chain. Its antigen is still unknown. The record originates from a study of cytomegalovirus exposure and HLA in healthy donors. Findings and limits, study-wide: The study designated roughly 160 TCR beta chains cytomegalovirus-associated.

Here immunoSEQ multiplex PCR was the method, and the copy in TCRdb shows in-frame clones only, minus some. The table records about 120,000 clones, 70% to 90% of them present only once. Germline CDR1 reads SGHNT; CDR2 reads YYREEE (reference sequence). The CDR3 totals 16 residues. J gave up 13 bases and V 4 bases, and 18 bases lay outside the gene matches. The rearrangement joins TRBV5-4 to TRBJ1-2; 11 bases map to TRBD1. The receptor's source is a woman younger than 35 in good health and CMV-seronegative. The sample consisted of PBMCs. CDR3 nucleotides: TGTGCCAGCAGCCCTAGGACAGGGGGCGGATTCGTAGCTGGCACCTTC. It encodes CASSPRTGGGFVAGTF.